The 4 T cell receptor beta chains in this list originate from one sample, sequenced in a study of tissue T cells after allogeneic stem cell transplantation. Repertoires were generated with immunoSEQ multiplex PCR, while TCRdb's copy carries only in-frame clones and drops some. This sample has just under 7,500 clones, with approximately 74% found just once. Sequencing was performed on blood. The origin of the receptors is a female BALB/c mouse in good health. The strain bears MHC haplotype H2-d.

A note on this clone: Any gene name here is a mouse gene name. The CDR3 is cut off 1 residue early in the read; its end comes from the germline J gene. This chain joins TRBV13-3 and TRBJ1-1; D perhaps matches TRBD1 (6 bases). There are 13 residues in the CDR3. V lost 3 bases to trimming and J lost 3 bases, with 9 bases between them. Germline CDR1 and CDR2: NNHDY and SYVADS. The CDR3 sequence: CASSAGVDTEVFF. The covered CDR3 bases are TGTGCCAGCAGTGCAGGGGTTGACACAGAAGTCTTC.

Note on this clone: Genes and germline are mouse. Read coverage stops 1 residue before the CDR3 terminus; the germline J gene supplies the remainder. The gene calls are TRBV13-2 and TRBJ2-5, with a possible D match to TRBD1 (6 bases). Germline lookup yields CDR1 NNHNN and CDR2 SYGAGS (reference sequence). The V end was cut by 1 base, the J end by 7 bases, with 10 bases between. The CDR3 has 13 amino acids. The CDR3 DNA, read in part, is TGTGCCAGCGGTGATAAGGGGGAAAACACCCAGTAC. This gives the protein CASGDKGENTQY. The whole CDR3 protein is CASGDKGENTQYF.

This clone was detected only once. Genes and germline come from the mouse. The observed sequence ends 1 residue before the CDR3 terminus, with the missing tail filled in from the germline J gene. V gene TRBV4 combines with J gene TRBJ2-1; 9 nucleotides line up with TRBD2. Unmatched junction bases numbered 2, after V lost 5 bases and J lost 3 bases. The V gene's germline CDR1 is LGHDT and CDR2 YNNKQL (reference sequence). CDR3 size: 14 residues. CDR3 bases read: TGTGCCAGCAGCCCGACTGGGGGCTATGCTGAGCAGTTC. Residues: CASSPTGGYAEQF. The complete CDR3 sequence is CASSPTGGYAEQFF.

Concerning this clone: Genes and germline come from the mouse. The observed sequence ends 1 residue before the CDR3 terminus, with the missing tail filled in from the germline J gene. The V and J genes are TRBV19 and TRBJ2-7; D unresolved. The CDR3 contains 13 residues. Germline V gene data show CDR1 as FNHDT and CDR2 as SITEND (reference sequence). V lost 0 bases and J 3 bases, leaving 7 bases between the germline ends. CDR3 in amino acids: CASSIGADYEQYF. The covered CDR3 bases are TGTGCCAGCAGTATAGGGGCAGACTATGAACAGTAC.